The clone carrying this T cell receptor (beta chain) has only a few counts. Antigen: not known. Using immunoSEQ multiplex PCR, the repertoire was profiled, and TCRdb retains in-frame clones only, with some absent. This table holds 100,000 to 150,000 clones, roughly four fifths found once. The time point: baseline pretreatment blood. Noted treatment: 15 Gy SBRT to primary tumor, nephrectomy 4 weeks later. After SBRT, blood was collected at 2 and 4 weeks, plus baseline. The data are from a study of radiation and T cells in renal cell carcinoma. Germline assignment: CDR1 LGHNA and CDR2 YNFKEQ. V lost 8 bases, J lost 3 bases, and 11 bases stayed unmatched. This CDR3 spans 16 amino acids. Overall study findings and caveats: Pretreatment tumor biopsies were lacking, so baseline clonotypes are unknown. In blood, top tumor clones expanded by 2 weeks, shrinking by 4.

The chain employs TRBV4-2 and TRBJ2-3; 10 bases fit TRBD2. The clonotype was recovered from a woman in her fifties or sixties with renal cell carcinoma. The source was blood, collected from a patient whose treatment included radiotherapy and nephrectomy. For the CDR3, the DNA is TGTGCCAGCGGGATGACTAGCGGGTACAAAACAGATACGCAGTATTTT. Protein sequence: CASGMTSGYKTDTQYF.